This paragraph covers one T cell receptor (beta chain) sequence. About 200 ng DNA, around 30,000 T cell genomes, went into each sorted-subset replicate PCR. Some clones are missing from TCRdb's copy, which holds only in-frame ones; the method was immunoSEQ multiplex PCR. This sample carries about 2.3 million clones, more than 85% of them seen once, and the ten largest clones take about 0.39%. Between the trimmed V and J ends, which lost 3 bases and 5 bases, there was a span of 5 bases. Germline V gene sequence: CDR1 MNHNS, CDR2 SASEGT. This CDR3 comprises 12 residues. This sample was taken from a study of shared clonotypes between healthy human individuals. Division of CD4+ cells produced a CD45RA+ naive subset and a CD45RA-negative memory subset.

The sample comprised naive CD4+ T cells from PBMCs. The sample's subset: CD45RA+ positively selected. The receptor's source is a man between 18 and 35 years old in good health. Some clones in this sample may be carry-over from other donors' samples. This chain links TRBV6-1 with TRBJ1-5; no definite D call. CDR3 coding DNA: TGTGCCAGCAGTGACTTGTATCAGCCCCAGCATTTT. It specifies CASSDLYQPQHF.